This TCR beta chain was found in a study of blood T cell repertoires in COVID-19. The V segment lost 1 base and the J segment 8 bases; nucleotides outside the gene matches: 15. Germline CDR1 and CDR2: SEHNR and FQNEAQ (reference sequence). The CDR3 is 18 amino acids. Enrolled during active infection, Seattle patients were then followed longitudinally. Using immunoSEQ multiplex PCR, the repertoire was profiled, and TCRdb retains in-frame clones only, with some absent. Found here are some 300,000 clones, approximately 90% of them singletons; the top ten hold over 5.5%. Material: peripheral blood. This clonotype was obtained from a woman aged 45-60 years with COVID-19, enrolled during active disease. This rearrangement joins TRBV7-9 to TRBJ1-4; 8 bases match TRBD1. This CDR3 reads CASSLVSPSGQGSEKLFF. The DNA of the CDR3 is TGTGCCAGCAGCTTAGTTTCTCCAAGTGGACAGGGTTCGGAAAAACTGTTTTTT.